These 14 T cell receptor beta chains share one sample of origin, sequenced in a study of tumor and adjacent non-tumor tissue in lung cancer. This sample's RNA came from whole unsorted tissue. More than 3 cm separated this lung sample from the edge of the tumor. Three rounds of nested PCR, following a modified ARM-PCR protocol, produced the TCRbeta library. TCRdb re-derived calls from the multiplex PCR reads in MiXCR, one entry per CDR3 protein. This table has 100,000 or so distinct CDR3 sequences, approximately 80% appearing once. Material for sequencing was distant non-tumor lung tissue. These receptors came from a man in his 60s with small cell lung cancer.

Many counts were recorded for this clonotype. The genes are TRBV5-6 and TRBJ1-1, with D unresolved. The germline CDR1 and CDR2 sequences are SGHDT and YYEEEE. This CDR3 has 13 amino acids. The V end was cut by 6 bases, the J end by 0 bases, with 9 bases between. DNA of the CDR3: TGTGCCAGCAACCGAATTGTGAACACTGAAGCTTTCTTT. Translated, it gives CASNRIVNTEAFF.

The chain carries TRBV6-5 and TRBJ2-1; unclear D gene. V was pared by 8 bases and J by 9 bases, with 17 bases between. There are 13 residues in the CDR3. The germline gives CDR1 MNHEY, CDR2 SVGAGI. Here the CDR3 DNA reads TGTGCCAGCGGAGAGACGCTGGGCGGTGAGCAGTTCTTC. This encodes CASGETLGGEQFF.

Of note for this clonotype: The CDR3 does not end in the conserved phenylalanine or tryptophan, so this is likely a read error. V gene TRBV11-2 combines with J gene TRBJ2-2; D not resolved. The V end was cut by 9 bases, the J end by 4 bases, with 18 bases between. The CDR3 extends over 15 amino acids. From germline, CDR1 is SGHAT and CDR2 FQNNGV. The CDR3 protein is CARSLTPLATGELFV. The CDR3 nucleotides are TGTGCCAGAAGTTTAACCCCCCTGGCCACCGGGGAGCTGTTTGTT.

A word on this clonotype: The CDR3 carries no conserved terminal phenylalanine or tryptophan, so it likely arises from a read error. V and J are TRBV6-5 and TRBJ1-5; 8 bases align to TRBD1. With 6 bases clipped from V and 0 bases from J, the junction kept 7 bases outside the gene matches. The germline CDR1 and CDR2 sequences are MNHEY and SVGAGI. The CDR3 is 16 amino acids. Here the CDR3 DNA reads TGTGCCAGCAGCCAGAGACAGGGGAGTAGCAATCAGCCCCAGCATTAT. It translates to CASSQRQGSSNQPQHY.

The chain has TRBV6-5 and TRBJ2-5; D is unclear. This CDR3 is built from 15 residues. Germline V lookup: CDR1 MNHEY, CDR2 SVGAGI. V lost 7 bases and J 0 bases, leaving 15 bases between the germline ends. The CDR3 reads CASTPNNLYQETQYF. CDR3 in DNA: TGTGCCAGCACCCCGAACAACCTGTACCAAGAGACCCAGTACTTC.

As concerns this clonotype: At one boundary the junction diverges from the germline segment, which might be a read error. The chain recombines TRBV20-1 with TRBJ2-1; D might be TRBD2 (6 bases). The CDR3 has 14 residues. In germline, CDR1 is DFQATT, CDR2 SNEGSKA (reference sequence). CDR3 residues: CSARVISGYNEQLF. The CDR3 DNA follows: TGCAGTGCTAGAGTGATTAGCGGTTACAATGAGCAGTTATTC.

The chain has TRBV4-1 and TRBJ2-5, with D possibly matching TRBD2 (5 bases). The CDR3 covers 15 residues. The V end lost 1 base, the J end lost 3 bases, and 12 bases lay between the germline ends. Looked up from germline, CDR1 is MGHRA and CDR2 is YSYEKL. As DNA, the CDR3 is TGCGCCAGCAGCCAAGCCAGAGGGTGGGAAGAGACCCAGTACTTC. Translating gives CASSQARGWEETQYF.

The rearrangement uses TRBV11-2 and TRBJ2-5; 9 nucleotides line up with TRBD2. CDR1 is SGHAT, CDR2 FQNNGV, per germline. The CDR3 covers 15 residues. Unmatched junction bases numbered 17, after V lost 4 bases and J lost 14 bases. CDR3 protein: CASSSRLAVLEAHYF. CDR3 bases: TGTGCCAGCAGCTCGCGACTAGCGGTCCTAGAGGCACACTACTTC.

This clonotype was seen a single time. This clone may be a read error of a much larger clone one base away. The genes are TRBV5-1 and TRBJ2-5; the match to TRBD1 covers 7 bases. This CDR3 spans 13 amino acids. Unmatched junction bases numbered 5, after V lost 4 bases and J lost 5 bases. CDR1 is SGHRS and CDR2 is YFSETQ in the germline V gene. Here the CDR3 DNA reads TGCGCCAGCAGCGAGGGGGCGAGGGAGACCCAGTACTTC. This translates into CASSEGARETQYF.

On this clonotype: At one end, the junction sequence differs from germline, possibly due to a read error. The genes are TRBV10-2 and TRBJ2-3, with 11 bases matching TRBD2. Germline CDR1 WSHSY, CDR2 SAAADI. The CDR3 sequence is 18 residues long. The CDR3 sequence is CASSESGLAGGGVDAQYF. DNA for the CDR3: TGTGCCAGCAGTGAGTCAGGTCTAGCGGGAGGTGGAGTAGATGCGCAGTATTTT.

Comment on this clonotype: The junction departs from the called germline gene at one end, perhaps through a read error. This CDR3 is CARSYNGPEYNEQFF. The CDR3, as DNA: TGTGCCAGGAGTTACAACGGACCGGAGTACAATGAGCAGTTCTTC. The V gene is TRBV6-5, the J gene TRBJ2-1; no definite D call. From germline, CDR1 is MNHEY and CDR2 SVGAGI. CDR3 length: 15 amino acids.

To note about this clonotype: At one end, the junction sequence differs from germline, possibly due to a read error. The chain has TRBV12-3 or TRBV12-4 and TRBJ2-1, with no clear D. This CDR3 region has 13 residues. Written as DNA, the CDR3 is TGTGCCACCAGTTTAGGTCTCTACAATGAGCGGTTCTTC. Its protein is CATSLGLYNERFF.

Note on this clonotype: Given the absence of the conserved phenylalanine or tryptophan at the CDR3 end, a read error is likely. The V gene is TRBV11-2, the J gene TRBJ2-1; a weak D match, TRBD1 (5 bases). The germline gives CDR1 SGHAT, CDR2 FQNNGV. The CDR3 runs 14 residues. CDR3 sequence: CAISLEAGLVGQFI. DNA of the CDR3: TGTGCCATCAGCTTAGAGGCAGGGTTGGTTGGGCAGTTCATC.

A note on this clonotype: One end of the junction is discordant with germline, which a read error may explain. This CDR3 is CVSSFSMADTQHF. For the CDR3, the DNA is TGTGTCAGCAGTTTCTCGATGGCCGATACGCAGCATTTT. J is TRBJ2-3 and V is TRBV12-3 or TRBV12-4; D is unclear. The end of the DNA fits TRBJ1-5 better, so the J call may be wrong. CDR3 length equals 13 residues.